This entry lists 27 T cell receptor beta chains sequenced from one sample in a study of identical twins. TCRdb used MiXCR to reprocess the 5' RACE reads, holding one entry per CDR3 protein. The data contain hundreds of thousands of distinct CDR3 sequences, roughly 20% of them singletons. This sample was shared with a second study, whose subject was T cells expressing NK-cell markers.

Sequenced: PBMCs. All receptors derive from a woman under 30 in good health.

This chain uses TRBV12-3 or TRBV12-4 with TRBJ2-2, with D unresolved. V gave up 3 bases and J gave up 0 bases, with 17 bases separating them. The CDR3 contains 18 residues. The CDR3 DNA follows: TGTGCCAGCAGTTTCTGGTCGTTTGTCAGAGCGAACACCGGGGAGCTGTTTTTT. This codes for CASSFWSFVRANTGELFF.

In this sample, this clonotype turned up a few times. This rearrangement joins TRBV4-3 to TRBJ2-3; D remains unclear. Deletions cut 0 bases from V and 2 bases from J, with 6 bases between. From germline, CDR1 is LGHNA and CDR2 YSLEER. This CDR3 region has 14 residues. CDR3 sequence: CASSQDPSTDTQYF. The CDR3 DNA is TGCGCCAGCAGCCAAGATCCCTCCACAGATACGCAGTATTTT.

There are a few counts of this clonotype. This chain joins TRBV5-1 and TRBJ1-5, with D uncertain. The CDR3 runs to 13 residues. V was shortened by 4 bases and J by 4 bases, with 9 bases between the two germline ends. Germline lookup yields CDR1 SGHRS and CDR2 YFSETQ. CDR3: CASSVDGNQPQHF. The CDR3 DNA is TGCGCCAGCAGCGTTGACGGAAATCAGCCCCAGCATTTT.

The rearrangement links TRBV5-1 to TRBJ2-2, with 9 bases fitting TRBD1. CDR3 size: 15 residues. Germline CDR1 is SGHRS and CDR2 is YFSETQ. Trimming took 4 bases from V and 3 from J; bases not matched to a gene: 4. The CDR3 loop reads CASSKRTGDTGELFF. Here the CDR3 DNA reads TGCGCCAGCAGCAAACGGACAGGGGACACCGGGGAGCTGTTTTTT.

The chain carries TRBV20-1 and TRBJ2-2, with 8 bases lining up with TRBD1. The germline V gene encodes CDR1 DFQATT and CDR2 SNEGSKA (reference sequence). Trimming removed 4 bases from V and 6 bases from J; junction bases left unmatched: 7. CDR3 length equals 14 residues. The CDR3 DNA is TGCAGTGCTAACGGACAGGGCGGACCCGGGGAGCTGTTTTTT. Encoded protein: CSANGQGGPGELFF.

Only a few counts were recorded for this clonotype. The chain employs TRBV27 and TRBJ2-1, with 7 bases lining up with TRBD2. The trim removed 4 bases at V and 0 bases at J, leaving 9 bases unmatched. The CDR3 runs 17 residues. Germline values: CDR1 MNHEY, CDR2 SMNVEV (reference sequence). The CDR3 DNA reads as TGTGCCAGCAGTTCCGCGAAGCGGGGTCACTCCTACAATGAGCAGTTCTTC. Protein: CASSSAKRGHSYNEQFF.

This clonotype was observed a few times. The rearrangement uses TRBV5-1 and TRBJ2-1; D remains ambiguous. The germline CDR1 and CDR2 sequences are SGHRS and YFSETQ. V was clipped by 1 base and J by 10 bases, with 6 bases between them. The CDR3 runs 11 residues. CDR3 protein: CASSLYGEQFF. CDR3 in DNA: TGCGCCAGCAGCTTGTACGGGGAGCAGTTCTTC.

The chain links TRBV5-1 to TRBJ2-1; TRBD1 matches at 8 bases. This CDR3 has 14 residues. In germline, CDR1 is SGHRS, CDR2 YFSETQ. V gave up 4 bases and J gave up 8 bases; unmatched junction bases: 8. The CDR3, as DNA: TGCGCCAGCAGCAGTCGACAGGGGTACGATGAGCAGTTCTTC. Residues: CASSSRQGYDEQFF.

The gene calls are TRBV12-3 or TRBV12-4 and TRBJ1-2; a possible D gene is TRBD1 (6 bases). V lost 2 bases, J lost 8 bases, and 18 bases lay in between. The CDR3 extends over 15 amino acids. The CDR3 reads CASSLRGTWSGGYTF. The CDR3 region has the DNA TGTGCCAGCAGTTTAAGGGGGACCTGGTCGGGAGGCTACACCTTC.

This clonotype showed up just a few times. V gene TRBV7-9 combines with J gene TRBJ2-1; 11 bases are a match to TRBD2. The CDR3 is 14 amino acids. Germline values: CDR1 SEHNR, CDR2 FQNEAQ (reference sequence). V lost 5 bases and J lost 9; bases outside the gene matches: 6. This CDR3 reads CASSVSGGATEQFF. CDR3 sequence (DNA): TGTGCCAGCAGCGTTAGCGGGGGGGCCACTGAGCAGTTCTTC.

The gene calls are TRBV10-3 and TRBJ2-1, with a weak D call TRBD2 (6 bases). This CDR3 has 16 residues. Per germline, CDR1 ENHRY and CDR2 SYGVKD. Trimming stripped 4 bases from V and 6 bases from J, with 19 bases between. In DNA, the CDR3 is TGTGCCATCAGTGGAGGGCCCGGGGGTAATTCCAATGAGCAGTTCTTC. It yields the protein CAISGGPGGNSNEQFF.

The chain uses TRBV5-1 and TRBJ2-2, with 11 positions matching TRBD1. CDR1 is SGHRS, CDR2 YFSETQ, per germline. CDR3 length: 17 amino acids. V lost 4 bases and J lost 6; bases outside the gene matches: 11. Here the CDR3 DNA reads TGCGCCAGCAGCCCCCCCTTTCCGGGACAGGGGGCCGGGGAGCTGTTTTTT. This translates into CASSPPFPGQGAGELFF.

A few counts support this clonotype. The chain joins TRBV20-1 to TRBJ2-7; D is uncertain. Germline assignment: CDR1 DFQATT and CDR2 SNEGSKA (reference sequence). Trimming stripped 0 bases from V and 0 bases from J, with 9 bases between. This CDR3 has 14 amino acids. This chain's CDR3 is CSARDRPNSYEQYF. CDR3 nucleotides: TGCAGTGCTAGAGATCGTCCCAACTCCTACGAGCAGTACTTC.

The genes are TRBV18 and TRBJ2-3, with D unclear. Looked up from germline, CDR1 is KGHSH and CDR2 is LQKENI. The CDR3 totals 14 residues. The ends were cut back, 2 bases at V and 4 bases at J, with 10 bases in the middle. The DNA for the CDR3 is TGTGCCAGCTCACCAAACGGGCCGCCAGATACGCAGTATTTT. As protein: CASSPNGPPDTQYF.

This clonotype was detected only a few times. This chain uses TRBV20-1 with TRBJ2-1, with 11 bases lining up with TRBD2. V trimming: 5 bases; J trimming: 6 bases; junction bases outside the gene matches: 3. The CDR3 consists of 13 residues. Per the germline V gene, CDR1 is DFQATT and CDR2 is SNEGSKA (reference sequence). Written as DNA, the CDR3 is TGCAGTGCTGCCGGGACTAGCGGCAATGAGCAGTTCTTC. As protein: CSAAGTSGNEQFF.

V is TRBV11-2 and J is TRBJ2-7; 9 bases match TRBD1. From germline, CDR1 is SGHAT and CDR2 FQNNGV. J gave up 5 bases and V 2 bases, and 10 bases lay outside the gene matches. This CDR3 region has 16 residues. CDR3 sequence (DNA): TGTGCCAGCAGCTTAATGTCGGGACAGGGCAGGGACGAGCAGTACTTC. Its protein product is CASSLMSGQGRDEQYF.

This clonotype was detected ten times or more. V and J are TRBV7-9 and TRBJ2-7; unclear D gene. Germline V gene sequence: CDR1 SEHNR, CDR2 FQNEAQ (reference sequence). This CDR3 comprises 12 residues. Between the trimmed V and J ends, which lost 0 bases and 2 bases, there was a span of 2 bases. CDR3 DNA: TGTGCCAGCAGCTTAGCACCCTACGAGCAGTACTTC. Its protein product is CASSLAPYEQYF. The complete variable domain, with remaining parts taken from reference TRBV7-9 and TRBJ2-7, reads DTGVSQNPRHKITKRGQNVTFRCDPISEHNRLYWYRQTLGQGPEFLTYFQNEAQLEKSRLLSDRFSAERPKGSFSTLEIQRTEQGDSAMYLCASSLAPYEQYFGPGTRLTVT.

This chain links TRBV24-1 with TRBJ2-1; 7 bases map to TRBD2. CDR1 is KGHDR and CDR2 is SFDVKD in the germline V gene. Trimming removed 4 bases from V and 3 bases from J; junction bases left unmatched: 2. This CDR3 is built from 14 residues. CDR3 DNA: TGTGCCACCAGTGAAAGCGGGGTCTACAATGAGCAGTTCTTC. This encodes CATSESGVYNEQFF.

This clonotype was counted a few times. The rearrangement joins TRBV5-1 to TRBJ2-3, with D perhaps TRBD1 or TRBD2 (5 bases each). Per the germline V gene, CDR1 is SGHRS and CDR2 is YFSETQ. The CDR3 covers 13 residues. V was trimmed by 4 bases and J by 4 bases, leaving 10 bases between them. The CDR3 region has the DNA TGCGCCAGCAGCGTGCAGGGACCAGATACGCAGTATTTT. This sequence encodes CASSVQGPDTQYF.

J is TRBJ2-3 and V is TRBV21-1; no check of the table's D call, TRBD1, against the DNA was made. TRBV21-1 represents a pseudogene. The CDR3 length is 17 residues. Here the CDR3 reads CASSKARQGWGTDTQYF. CDR3 coding DNA: TGTGCCAGCAGCAAAGCGCGGCAGGGTTGGGGCACAGATACGCAGTATTTT.

This clonotype was counted between two and nine times. The rearrangement uses TRBV25-1 and TRBJ1-3, with D possibly TRBD1 on 5 matching bases. The CDR3 extends over 17 amino acids. CDR1 and CDR2 (germline): MGHDK, SYGVNS. Trimming left V 8 bases short and J 0 bases short, with 20 bases between. The CDR3 region has the DNA TGTGCCAGCGCCGGAAACGTGGGGGGATTCTCTGGAAACACCATATATTTT. It codes for CASAGNVGGFSGNTIYF.

This clonotype came up a few times. This chain uses TRBV11-1 with TRBJ2-3; D is ambiguous. This CDR3 has 12 residues. Germline V gives CDR1 SGHAT, CDR2 FQDESV (reference sequence). V was trimmed by 6 bases and J by 2 bases, leaving 6 bases between them. The CDR3, as DNA: TGTGCCAGCAGTAAACCCACAGATACGCAGTATTTT. This encodes CASSKPTDTQYF.

J is TRBJ1-5 and V is TRBV6-1; 8 bases align to TRBD1. The CDR3 runs to 15 residues. The ends lost 6 bases at V and 4 bases at J; junction bases unmatched: 8. In germline, CDR1 is MNHNS, CDR2 SASEGT. The CDR3 bases are TGTGCCAGCAGGTGGACAGGGTGGGGGAATCAGCCCCAGCATTTT. This translates into CASRWTGWGNQPQHF.

The chain employs TRBV27 and TRBJ2-2; D is perhaps TRBD2 (5 bases). The V and J ends lost 3 bases and 4 bases respectively, with 12 bases between them. Germline assignment: CDR1 MNHEY and CDR2 SMNVEV (reference sequence). The CDR3 has 15 amino acids. CDR3 protein: CASSFGGSGTGELFF. The CDR3 DNA reads as TGTGCCAGCAGTTTTGGTGGGAGTGGCACCGGGGAGCTGTTTTTT.

This clonotype was seen ten or more times. The chain carries TRBV6-5 and TRBJ1-5; D is uncertain. This CDR3 comprises 14 residues. Germline V gene sequence: CDR1 MNHEY, CDR2 SVGAGI. V lost 0 bases, J lost 2 bases, and 5 bases lay in between. DNA of the CDR3: TGTGCCAGCAGTTACTCTAGGGGCAATCAGCCCCAGCATTTT. This encodes CASSYSRGNQPQHF.

The chain employs TRBV12-3 or TRBV12-4 and TRBJ2-5; D is unclear. The length of the CDR3 is 12 residues. The V gene lost 3 bases and the J gene lost 4 bases, with 6 bases spanning the gap. CDR3 region: CASSFILETQYF. CDR3 bases: TGTGCCAGCAGTTTTATACTAGAGACCCAGTACTTC.

This CDR3 is CASRLQGYEQYF. The CDR3 nucleotides are TGTGCCAGCAGGCTACAGGGCTACGAGCAGTACTTC. The chain is built from TRBV12-3 or TRBV12-4 and TRBJ2-7; a possible D gene is TRBD1 (6 bases). The CDR3 has 12 amino acids. Trimming shortened V by 6 bases and J by 3 bases, and 9 bases separated the two germline ends.